This is a list of T cell receptor beta chains from one sample in a study of shared clonotypes between healthy human individuals. Measured with immunoSEQ multiplex PCR; TCRdb has only the in-frame clones, and not every one. Among about 1.5 million clones listed, 95% to 97% were seen once. Specimen: naive CD4+ T cells sorted from blood. These receptor sequences come from a man in his thirties or forties in good health. The CDR3 runs from the conserved cysteine through the conserved F or W. A D gene is named only where the DNA matches it firmly. For some rows the clone size is stated as once, few or many, or as a class when expanded; others skip it.

CDR3aa	CDR3nt	abundance	d_gene	v_gene	j_gene
CASSPRPQEGEKLFF	TGTGCCAGCTCACCCCGACCCCAGGAGGGAGAAAAACTGTTTTTT	NA	NA	TRBV18	TRBJ1-4
CASSKRGSQQYF	TGTGCCAGCTCAAAGAGGGGATCCCAGCAGTACTTC	NA	NA	TRBV18	TRBJ2-7
CASSLGTSGSHDTQYF	TGTGCCAGCAGCTTGGGTACTAGCGGGAGTCATGATACGCAGTATTTT	NA	TRBD2	TRBV7-6	TRBJ2-3
CATRDVGIQETQYF	TGTGCCACCCGCGACGTTGGTATCCAAGAGACCCAGTACTTC	NA	NA	TRBV15	TRBJ2-5
CASSLGLPGTNEKLFF	TGTGCCAGCAGTCTAGGACTGCCAGGCACTAATGAAAAACTGTTTTTT	once	NA	TRBV28	TRBJ1-4
CASSGGTGGRRELFF	TGTGCCAGCAGCGGAGGGACAGGGGGCCGACGGGAACTGTTTTTT	NA	TRBD1	TRBV9	TRBJ1-4
CASSLNRDTQYF	TGTGCCAGCAGCTTAAATCGAGATACGCAGTATTTT	NA	NA	TRBV7-3	TRBJ2-3
CASNKWDKREQYF	TGTGCCAGCAACAAATGGGACAAAAGGGAGCAGTATTTT	NA	NA	TRBV6-6	TRBJ2-3
CASSQRSEPQHF	TGCGCCAGCAGTCAGCGCAGCGAGCCCCAGCATTTT	NA	NA	TRBV23-1	TRBJ1-5
CASSIRGTNTEAFF	TGTGCCAGTAGTATTCGGGGAACGAACACTGAAGCTTTCTTT	NA	NA	TRBV19	TRBJ1-1
CAGGLAGMKIYEQYF	TGTGCCGGTGGACTAGCGGGGATGAAAATCTACGAGCAGTACTTC	NA	TRBD2	TRBV5-3	TRBJ2-7
CASSGGAGGPYNEQFF	TGTGCCAGCAGTGGGGGAGCGGGAGGGCCCTACAATGAGCAGTTCTTC	NA	TRBD2	TRBV6-1	TRBJ2-1
CAISEIASYEQYF	TGTGCCATCAGTGAAATTGCTTCCTACGAGCAGTACTTC	once	NA	TRBV10-3	TRBJ2-7
CASSVEGGGQYEQYF	TGTGCCAGCAGCGTAGAAGGCGGGGGACAGTACGAGCAGTACTTC	few	NA	TRBV9	TRBJ2-7
CASSIGTSFYNEQFF	TGCGCCAGCAGCATCGGGACTAGTTTTTACAATGAGCAGTTCTTC	NA	TRBD2	TRBV5-1	TRBJ2-1
CASSQQGALSYEQYF	TGTGCCAGCAGCCAACAGGGAGCCCTATCCTACGAGCAGTACTTC	NA	NA	TRBV5-6	TRBJ2-7
CASSARGTSTTYEQYF	TGTGCCAGCAGCGCCCGCGGGACTAGCACCACCTACGAGCAGTACTTC	NA	TRBD2	TRBV9	TRBJ2-7
CASSFGRRGEQYF	TGTGCCAGCAGCTTCGGCAGGAGAGGTGAGCAGTACTTC	NA	NA	TRBV5-6	TRBJ2-7
CASSTRDGRYNEQFF	TGTGCCAGCTCAACCCGGGACGGTCGGTACAATGAGCAGTTCTTC	NA	NA	TRBV18	TRBJ2-1
CASSFFRTAVWAFF	TGTGCCAGCAGCTTCTTTAGGACAGCGGTATGGGCTTTCTTT	NA	NA	TRBV7-8	TRBJ1-1
CASSSDRGWETQYF	TGTGCCAGCAGCTCGGACAGGGGGTGGGAGACCCAGTACTTC	once	TRBD1	TRBV7-8	TRBJ2-5
CASSLSGTRGTQYF	TGTGCCAGCAGCCTTAGCGGGACCAGGGGGACCCAGTACTTC	NA	TRBD2	TRBV7-6	TRBJ2-5
CASTPDRSAYEQYF	TGTGCCAGCACCCCGGACAGGTCTGCCTACGAGCAGTACTTC	NA	TRBD1	TRBV7-2	TRBJ2-7
CASSTTDTQYF	TGTGCCAGCAGCACCACAGATACGCAGTATTTT	NA	NA	TRBV9	TRBJ2-3
CASHTSPSRGTEAFF	TGTGCCAGTCATACCTCACCGTCCAGGGGGACTGAAGCTTTCTTT	NA	TRBD1	TRBV6-5	TRBJ1-1